These T cell receptor beta chains were read from a single sample in a study of T cells in Graves' hyperthyroidism and ophthalmopathy. TCRdb recomputed calls from the multiplex PCR reads with MiXCR, one row per CDR3 protein. The sample yields around 610,000 distinct CDR3 sequences, approximately 15% seen once. The specimen sequenced was blood. These receptors came from a woman aged 40 to 50 with Graves' ophthalmopathy. CDR3s include the opening cysteine and the closing phenylalanine or tryptophan. Fields, in order: J gene, D gene, V gene, clone size, CDR3 protein, CDR3 DNA. The D gene is left open where the match is weak. Rows may omit the clone size; those that give it use once, few, many or a size class.

J: TRBJ1-1
D: NA
V: TRBV29-1
size: many
CDR3: CSATGPTFGEAFF
DNA: TGCAGCGCCACAGGGCCGACCTTCGGTGAAGCTTTCTTT

J: TRBJ2-7
D: NA
V: TRBV30
size: many
CDR3: CACRSSVLSEQYF
DNA: TGTGCCTGTCGGTCCAGCGTATTAAGTGAGCAGTACTTC

J: TRBJ1-5
D: NA
V: TRBV24-1
size: NA
CDR3: CATSDLGVLPQHF
DNA: TGTGCCACCAGTGATCTGGGCGTCTTGCCCCAGCATTTT

J: TRBJ2-2
D: NA
V: TRBV5-1
size: NA
CDR3: CASSLLTNRIPGELFF
DNA: TGCGCCAGCAGCTTGCTAACTAACCGAATCCCCGGGGAGCTGTTTTTT

J: TRBJ1-5
D: NA
V: TRBV3-1
size: few
CDR3: CASSQERSNQPQHF
DNA: TGTGCCAGCAGCCAAGAGCGTAGCAATCAGCCCCAGCATTTT

J: TRBJ2-5
D: TRBD1
V: TRBV5-1
size: NA
CDR3: CASSPKLTGGIGETQYF
DNA: TGCGCCAGCAGCCCCAAACTGACAGGGGGGATCGGAGAGACCCAGTACTTC

J: TRBJ2-7
D: TRBD2
V: TRBV7-2
size: many
CDR3: CASSSTSGSRIEQYF
DNA: TGTGCCAGCAGCTCAACTAGCGGGAGTCGGATCGAGCAGTACTTC

J: TRBJ1-2
D: NA
V: TRBV6-1
size: many
CDR3: CASSPGHLYGYTF
DNA: TGTGCCAGCAGCCCGGGACACCTCTATGGCTACACCTTC

J: TRBJ2-5
D: NA
V: TRBV28
size: few
CDR3: CASKGGQTFQETQYF
DNA: TGTGCCAGCAAAGGAGGACAGACTTTTCAAGAGACCCAGTACTTC

J: TRBJ2-2
D: TRBD2
V: TRBV7-8
size: few
CDR3: CAGSLGRGTNTGELFF
DNA: TGTGCCGGCAGCTTAGGGCGGGGGACGAACACCGGGGAGCTGTTTTTT

J: TRBJ1-4
D: NA
V: TRBV30
size: many
CDR3: CAWSGGLGEKLFF
DNA: TGTGCCTGGAGTGGAGGGTTAGGTGAAAAACTGTTTTTT

J: TRBJ1-5
D: NA
V: TRBV25-1
size: many
CDR3: CASSEFGLNQPQHF
DNA: TGTGCCAGCAGTGAATTTGGCTTAAATCAGCCCCAGCATTTT

J: TRBJ1-1
D: NA
V: TRBV5-1
size: NA
CDR3: CASSLWTDMNTEAFF
DNA: TGCGCCAGCAGCTTGTGGACAGACATGAACACTGAAGCTTTCTTT

J: TRBJ1-5
D: NA
V: TRBV12-3/TRBV12-4
size: NA
CDR3: CASSLGSGLLLSNQPQHF
DNA: TGTGCCAGCAGTTTGGGCTCAGGGCTTTTATTAAGCAATCAGCCCCAGCATTTT

J: TRBJ1-5
D: NA
V: TRBV6-4
size: NA
CDR3: CASSDHPVGVGNQPQHF
DNA: TGTGCCAGCAGTGACCACCCAGTAGGGGTCGGCAATCAGCCCCAGCATTTT

J: TRBJ2-4
D: NA
V: TRBV30
size: NA
CDR3: CAWSKETIKNIQYF
DNA: TGTGCCTGGAGCAAAGAGACCATCAAAAACATTCAGTACTTC

J: TRBJ2-7
D: TRBD1
V: TRBV6-2/TRBV6-3
size: NA
CDR3: CASTRTGGSYEQYF
DNA: TGTGCCAGCACCCGGACAGGGGGCTCTTACGAGCAGTACTTC

J: TRBJ1-2
D: NA
V: TRBV30
size: many
CDR3: CAWSAGVEGTGYTF
DNA: TGTGCCTGGAGTGCCGGGGTGGAGGGTACTGGCTACACCTTC

J: TRBJ2-6
D: NA
V: TRBV29-1
size: NA
CDR3: CSVVGRGANVLTF
DNA: TGCAGCGTTGTGGGGAGGGGGGCCAACGTCCTGACTTTC

J: TRBJ2-2
D: NA
V: TRBV9
size: many
CDR3: CASSVGSPNTGELFF
DNA: TGTGCCAGCAGCGTAGGGTCACCTAACACCGGGGAGCTGTTTTTT

J: TRBJ2-2
D: NA
V: TRBV28
size: many
CDR3: CASARTANTGELFF
DNA: TGTGCCAGCGCCCGGACAGCGAACACCGGGGAGCTGTTTTTT

J: TRBJ2-7
D: NA
V: TRBV6-2/TRBV6-3
size: NA
CDR3: CASSYFGQTHYEQYF
DNA: TGTGCCAGCAGTTACTTCGGACAGACCCACTACGAGCAGTACTTC

J: TRBJ2-7
D: NA
V: TRBV6-5
size: many
CDR3: CASSYSRRTSYEQYF
DNA: TGTGCCAGCAGTTACTCGCGACGGACCTCCTACGAGCAGTACTTC

J: TRBJ1-6
D: TRBD1
V: TRBV5-1
size: NA
CDR3: CASSLGQGYNSPLHF
DNA: TGCGCCAGCAGCTTGGGACAGGGCTATAATTCACCCCTCCACTTT